These 15 T cell receptor beta chains were all obtained from the same sample, sequenced in a study of shared clonotypes between healthy human individuals. TCRdb's table, derived via immunoSEQ multiplex PCR, lists solely in-frame clones and lacks some. Here the sample spans approximately 2,200,000 clones, 90% to 95% being singletons. Terminally differentiated effector memory CD45RA+ cells were excluded from the naive CD8 cells, which were CD45RO-negative and positively selected for CCR7. The sequenced sample consisted of naive CD8+ T cells from PBMCs. Every receptor here comes from a man aged 18 to 35 in good health. Some clones in this sample may be carry-over from other donors' samples.

This clone was observed once. The chain employs TRBV28 and TRBJ2-7, with TRBD2 as a possible D gene (6 bases). V lost 6 bases to trimming and J lost 9 bases, with 33 bases between them. Germline V gene sequence: CDR1 MDHEN, CDR2 SYDVKM. This CDR3 region has 18 residues. The CDR3 coding sequence is TGTGCCAGCAGGTTAGCGGAGTGGGGCGGAGGGACCCATTCTGGGCAGTACTTC. Translating gives CASRLAEWGGGTHSGQYF.

On this clone itself: This sample also contains other DNA sequences that code for the same CDR3. The CDR3 region is CASSIAGGTGELFF. In DNA, the CDR3 is TGTGCCAGTAGTATAGCGGGGGGCACCGGGGAGCTGTTTTTT. The chain combines TRBV19 with TRBJ2-2; 7 nucleotides match TRBD2. V lost 1 base, J lost 4 bases, and 0 bases stayed unmatched. The CDR3 runs to 14 residues. The V gene's germline CDR1 is LNHDA and CDR2 SQIVND (reference sequence). Full variable domain (outside the CDR3, taken from reference TRBV19 and TRBJ2-2): DGGITQSPKYLFRKEGQNVTLSCEQNLNHDAMYWYRQDPGQGLRLIYYSQIVNDFQKGDIAEGYSVSREKKESFPLTVTSAQKNPTAFYLCASSIAGGTGELFFGEGSRLTVL.

This chain uses TRBV6-1 with TRBJ2-5; D is uncertain. Trimming cost V 3 bases and J 1 base, with 9 bases left between them. The CDR3 is 14 amino acids. Germline assignment: CDR1 MNHNS and CDR2 SASEGT. In DNA form, the CDR3 reads TGTGCCAGCAGTGATCCGGCCGGCCAAGAGACCCAGTACTTC. Its translation is CASSDPAGQETQYF.

The chain has TRBV9 and TRBJ1-4; tentative D call: TRBD1 (5 bases). The CDR3 is 14 residues long. CDR1 SGDLS and CDR2 YYNGEE come from the germline V gene. The V end lost 3 bases, the J end lost 4 bases, and 10 bases lay between the germline ends. The CDR3 reads CASSGGRDNEKLFF. The CDR3 DNA follows: TGTGCCAGCAGCGGGGGACGGGATAATGAAAAACTGTTTTTT.

This chain connects TRBV27 to TRBJ2-5, with 10 nucleotides matching TRBD1. V lost 8 bases to trimming and J lost 2 bases; unmatched junction nucleotides: 8. CDR1 MNHEY and CDR2 SMNVEV come from the germline V gene (reference sequence). This CDR3 is 15 amino acids long. This CDR3 reads CASGDRGQGQETQYF. The CDR3, as DNA: TGTGCCAGCGGAGACAGGGGGCAGGGGCAAGAGACCCAGTACTTC.

The J gene is TRBJ2-1, the V gene TRBV5-6; TRBD2 aligns across 7 bases. The CDR3 covers 15 residues. The germline CDR1 and CDR2 sequences are SGHDT and YYEEEE. Germline trimming cut 5 bases from V and 4 bases from J; bases unmatched to any gene: 9. CDR3 sequence (DNA): TGTGCCAGCAGTCCCAGAAGCGGGACGTACAATGAGCAGTTCTTC. Its translation: CASSPRSGTYNEQFF.

The chain is built from TRBV7-6 and TRBJ2-7; TRBD1 matches 8 bases. CDR1 is SGHVS, CDR2 FNYEAQ, per germline. CDR3 length: 15 amino acids. The junction had 6 bases not matched to a gene; V was cut back by 5 bases and J by 0 bases. CDR3 protein: CASSPWTGNSYEQYF. CDR3 coding DNA: TGTGCCAGCAGCCCGTGGACAGGGAACTCCTACGAGCAGTACTTC.

V usage is TRBV11-2 and J usage is TRBJ2-2; 11 bases are shared with TRBD2. With V trimmed by 6 bases and J by 5 bases, 14 bases remained unmatched. CDR1 and CDR2 from the germline V gene are SGHAT and FQNNGV. This CDR3 has 18 residues. The CDR3 spells CASSLLAGAIGKTGELFF. CDR3 nucleotide sequence: TGTGCCAGCAGTTTACTAGCGGGAGCAATCGGGAAAACCGGGGAGCTGTTTTTT.

V and J are TRBV5-1 and TRBJ2-1; TRBD2 aligns across 7 bases. With 4 bases clipped from V and 2 bases from J, the junction kept 12 bases outside the gene matches. The CDR3 runs to 17 residues. Germline V lookup: CDR1 SGHRS, CDR2 YFSETQ. The CDR3, as DNA: TGCGCCAGCAGCCTGAGGGGAGGGATGTCGCCCTACAATGAGCAGTTCTTC. Protein: CASSLRGGMSPYNEQFF. The full variable domain, with the rest looked up from reference TRBV5-1 and TRBJ2-1, is KAGVTQTPRYLIKTRGQQVTLSCSPISGHRSVSWYQQTPGQGLQFLFEYFSETQRNKGNFPGRFSGRQFSNSRSEMNVSTLELGDSALYLCASSLRGGMSPYNEQFFGPGTRLTVL.

V usage is TRBV25-1 and J usage is TRBJ2-1; 11 positions match TRBD2. The germline gives CDR1 MGHDK, CDR2 SYGVNS. This CDR3 is 14 amino acids long. With V trimmed by 3 bases and J by 9 bases, 4 bases remained unmatched. The CDR3 loop reads CASSETLAGGEQFF. The CDR3 DNA is TGTGCCAGCAGTGAGACCCTAGCGGGAGGTGAGCAGTTCTTC.

V and J are TRBV10-3 and TRBJ1-2; TRBD1 aligns across 8 bases. CDR1 and CDR2 (germline): ENHRY, SYGVKD. The junction had 9 bases not matched to a gene; V was cut back by 3 bases and J by 6 bases. The CDR3 runs 15 residues. The CDR3 region has the DNA TGTGCCATCAGTGACTCAGGGGGCCTTGGTAATGGCTACACCTTC. This gives the protein CAISDSGGLGNGYTF.

V gene TRBV28 combines with J gene TRBJ2-1, with 9 bases matching TRBD2. This CDR3 contains 17 residues. Germline assignment: CDR1 MDHEN and CDR2 SYDVKM. Trimming at V came to 5 bases and at J to 0 bases, leaving 8 bases not matched to a gene. The CDR3 sequence: CASSGQREASSYNEQFF. For the CDR3, the DNA is TGTGCCAGCAGTGGCCAGCGGGAGGCAAGCTCCTACAATGAGCAGTTCTTC.

This chain connects TRBV4-1 to TRBJ2-7, with TRBD1 matching 7 bases. Losses at the gene ends were 0 bases for V and 2 bases for J; bases not matched to a gene: 10. CDR3 length: 17 amino acids. Germline V CDR1 and CDR2: MGHRA, YSYEKL. The CDR3 is CASSQEGPGQITYEQYF. CDR3 in DNA: TGCGCCAGCAGCCAAGAGGGGCCGGGACAGATTACCTACGAGCAGTACTTC.

This clone was seen only once. The rearrangement links TRBV6-5 to TRBJ1-2; D is uncertain. The CDR3 loop spans 13 amino acids. The ends were cut back, 6 bases at V and 0 bases at J, with 8 bases in the middle. Germline V gene lookup returns CDR1 MNHEY and CDR2 SVGAGI. CDR3 nucleotides: TGTGCCAGCAGACGAGTAGCTAACTATGGCTACACCTTC. This codes for CASRRVANYGYTF.

V is TRBV27 and J is TRBJ1-1, with 8 nucleotides matching TRBD1. Germline CDR1 MNHEY, CDR2 SMNVEV (reference sequence). The ends lost 6 bases at V and 5 bases at J; junction bases unmatched: 11. This CDR3 comprises 15 residues. The CDR3 DNA is TGTGCCAGCAGGACACGGACAGGGAATCGGACTGAAGCTTTCTTT. It translates to CASRTRTGNRTEAFF.